The T cell receptor beta chain under discussion was sequenced for a study of cytomegalovirus exposure and HLA in healthy donors. Study conclusions and caveats: Reports indicate that TCR beta sequences accurately predicted the HLA-A and HLA-B alleles of most subjects. What a later analysis showed was that several of the most significant clusters appeared linked to common viral pathogens.

V was pared by 2 bases and J by 0 bases, with 8 bases between. The CDR3 covers 15 residues. The germline V gene encodes CDR1 MNHNS and CDR2 SASEGT. In regard to this clone: Its target is unknown.

PCR amplification relied on 60 Vbeta primers (plus 13 Jbeta primers). Generated by immunoSEQ multiplex PCR, the TCRdb table keeps only in-frame clones and is missing some. Of a few hundred thousand clones listed, roughly four fifths are singletons. Sequenced material: PBMCs. This receptor was identified in a woman aged 55-70 years in good health and CMV-seropositive. This sequence joins TRBV6-1 and TRBJ2-4; D call uncertain. CDR3 residues: CASSEFDLAKNIQYF. The CDR3 DNA reads TGTGCCAGCAGTGAATTTGACTTAGCCAAAAACATTCAGTACTTC.